The source of this T cell receptor beta chain is a study of T cells in Graves' hyperthyroidism and ophthalmopathy. The TCR beta CDR3 regions underwent amplification using RNA transcripts as the source. The study used the HTBI primer set for a first-round RT-PCR of the TCR CDR3. From the multiplex PCR reads, TCRdb called clonotypes with MiXCR, one entry per CDR3 protein. The sample carries hundreds of thousands of distinct CDR3 sequences, 20% to 25% recorded once. The CDR3 runs 17 residues. Unmatched junction bases numbered 14, after V lost 4 bases and J lost 3 bases. Germline values: CDR1 SGHRS, CDR2 YFSETQ. Ophthalmopathy cases scored 3 or more on the Clinical Activity Score and 4 or more on NOSPECS grade, with duration below 3 months.

J is TRBJ2-3 and V is TRBV5-1; 7 nucleotides align to TRBD2. This TCR was sampled from a man aged 25 to 45 with Graves' ophthalmopathy. The specimen was blood. The CDR3 DNA follows: TGCGCCAGCAGCGTAGCGGGCGACTTTCGGGGGACAGATACGCAGTATTTT. Encoded protein: CASSVAGDFRGTDTQYF.